Listed below are T cell receptor beta chains from one sample, sequenced in a study of shared clonotypes between healthy human individuals. Repertoires were generated with immunoSEQ multiplex PCR, while TCRdb's copy carries only in-frame clones and drops some. In the table there are about 1.9 million clones, over 85% of which are singletons. Material: naive CD8+ T cells from PBMCs. These receptors were taken from a man younger than 35 in good health. Some clones in this sample may be carry-over from other donors' samples. Both conserved end residues are part of each CDR3.

TRBJ2-7,TRBV9,CASSVGPADSYEQYF
TRBJ2-7,TRBV27,CASNTPGPSLEQYF
TRBJ2-3,TRBV15,CATSRGAAGGSDTQYF
TRBJ1-2,TRBV27,CASSFINGSNYGYTF
TRBJ2-7,TRBV5-1,CASSLERLAGTYEQYF
TRBJ2-7,TRBV7-9,CASSPVLARYEQYF
TRBJ2-7,TRBV29-1,CSVAGTSGSRAPYEQYF
TRBJ1-4,TRBV11-2,CASSLSLKSDLLFF
TRBJ2-1,TRBV4-1,CASSQPIPRDRGPVFIINEQFF
TRBJ2-7,TRBV19,CASSPAPQGSYEQYF